This is a list of T cell receptor beta chains from one sample in a study of sequential checkpoint blockade in melanoma. Method: immunoSEQ multiplex PCR; TCRdb's copy keeps in-frame clones and lacks some. The data contain about 3,200 clones, under 20% of them singletons. The sample was tumor tissue (inferred from file names), taken from a patient given nivolumab and ipilimumab in sequence. These receptors originate from a human donor with melanoma. Each CDR3 is given with its conserved first and last residue. A D gene is named only where the DNA matches it firmly. Only some rows state a clone size, as once, few, many or a class for expanded clones.

v_gene,d_gene,abundance,j_gene,CDR3aa,CDR3nt
TRBV25-1,TRBD1,-,TRBJ2-7,CASSESHSNRGFYEQYF,TGTGCCAGCAGTGAATCCCACTCTAACAGGGGATTCTACGAGCAGTACTTC
TRBV6-8,TRBD1,large,TRBJ1-6,CASSYRRDRADSPLHF,TGTGCCAGCAGTTACCGGAGGGACAGGGCCGATTCACCCCTCCACTTT
TRBV6-8,-,few,TRBJ1-2,CASSYSMGNYGYTF,TGTGCCAGCAGTTACTCGATGGGGAACTATGGCTACACCTTC
TRBV4-1,-,-,TRBJ1-1,CASKTNGHMNTEAFF,TGCGCCAGCAAAACTAACGGACACATGAACACTGAAGCTTTCTTT
TRBV6-8,TRBD1,few,TRBJ1-6,CASRDRGSSPLHF,TGTGCCAGCAGGGACAGGGGATCCTCACCCCTCCACTTT
TRBV11-3,TRBD2,many,TRBJ2-1,CASSLGGRGLAGAQFF,TGTGCCAGCAGCTTAGGGGGCAGAGGACTAGCGGGGGCCCAGTTCTTC
TRBV9,TRBD1,medium-sized,TRBJ1-3,CASSVTGLDAGNTIYF,TGTGCCAGCAGCGTGACAGGGCTGGACGCTGGAAACACCATATATTTT
TRBV19,-,-,TRBJ1-2,CASSPDSRINYGYTF,TGTGCCAGTAGCCCGGACAGCAGAATTAACTATGGCTACACCTTC
TRBV9,TRBD1,medium-sized,TRBJ1-2,CASSDNWTGSASGYTF,TGTGCCAGCAGTGATAACTGGACAGGGTCGGCTTCCGGCTACACCTTC
TRBV4-1,-,medium-sized,TRBJ2-7,CASSQAYLTYEQYF,TGCGCCAGCAGCCAAGCCTACTTAACCTACGAGCAGTACTTC
TRBV6-8,-,few,TRBJ2-2,CAISVAPPTGELFF,TGTGCCATCAGTGTAGCGCCACCCACCGGGGAGCTGTTTTTT
TRBV28,TRBD1,few,TRBJ1-2,CASSFGTGSYGYTF,TGTGCCAGCAGCTTTGGGACAGGGTCCTATGGCTACACCTTC
TRBV5-1,TRBD1,few,TRBJ2-6,CASSLGRTGSSGANVLTF,TGCGCCAGCAGCTTGGGTAGGACAGGATCCTCTGGGGCCAACGTCCTGACTTTC
TRBV23-1,-,few,TRBJ1-4,CASSLGVWEKLFF,TGCGCCAGCAGCCTGGGAGTTTGGGAAAAACTGTTTTTT
TRBV18,-,-,TRBJ1-1,CASSPGGLLRAFF,TGTGCCAGCTCACCCGGGGGACTTCTTAGGGCTTTCTTT
TRBV29-1,-,-,TRBJ2-7,CSVFLGARSYEQYF,TGCAGCGTTTTTCTGGGGGCGCGTTCCTACGAGCAGTACTTC
TRBV19,-,few,TRBJ1-1,CASSQAGANTEAFF,TGTGCCAGTAGTCAGGCCGGGGCTAACACTGAAGCTTTCTTT
TRBV9,-,-,TRBJ2-5,CASSAGYLQETQYF,TGTGCCAGCAGCGCCGGATACCTCCAAGAGACCCAGTACTTC
TRBV11-3,-,-,TRBJ2-3,CASSKGPDTDTQYF,TGTGCCAGCAGCAAGGGACCCGACACAGATACGCAGTATTTT
TRBV23-1,-,-,TRBJ2-1,CASSSGGSREQFF,TGCGCCAGCAGCTCTGGGGGCTCAAGGGAGCAGTTCTTC
TRBV11-3,-,many,TRBJ2-1,CASSLVVGLNEQFF,TGTGCCAGCAGCTTAGTAGTAGGGCTAAATGAGCAGTTCTTC
TRBV16,-,few,TRBJ1-5,CASSQSGYTQHF,TGTGCCAGCAGCCAATCAGGGTACACCCAGCATTTT
TRBV6-8,-,medium-sized,TRBJ1-2,CAIALGRGYTGIYGYTF,TGTGCCATCGCTCTCGGGCGTGGGTACACAGGGATCTATGGCTACACCTTC
TRBV5-1,-,-,TRBJ2-2,CASSLGAGKYGGELFF,TGCGCCAGCAGCCTCGGGGCAGGGAAGTATGGCGGGGAGCTGTTTTTT
TRBV28,-,-,TRBJ2-1,CASSLTYNEQFF,TGTGCCAGCAGTTTAACCTACAATGAGCAGTTCTTC
TRBV18,-,few,TRBJ1-1,CASSSVRGNTEAFF,TGTGCCAGCTCATCCGTCCGGGGGAACACTGAAGCTTTCTTT
TRBV11-3,-,few,TRBJ2-7,CASSAGTFSYEQYF,TGTGCCAGCAGCGCTGGGACGTTCTCCTACGAGCAGTACTTC
TRBV28,-,-,TRBJ2-2,CASTWGGATGELFF,TGTGCCAGCACCTGGGGGGGGGCCACCGGGGAGCTGTTTTTT